Below are 17 T cell receptor beta chains sequenced from a single sample in a study of CD8 T cells in ankylosing spondylitis. One entry per CDR3 protein, called by TCRdb with MiXCR from the 5' RACE reads. The sample holds about 24,000 distinct CDR3 sequences, 10% to 15% seen once. Sequenced sample: blood. These receptors came from a male donor with ankylosing spondylitis or in good health (not recorded which).

This rearrangement joins TRBV9 to TRBJ2-7; D gene unclear. This CDR3 spans 13 amino acids. CDR1 and CDR2 from the germline V gene are SGDLS and YYNGEE. Trimming removed 2 bases from V and 7 bases from J, with 13 bases in between. CDR3 sequence (DNA): TGTGCCAGCAGCGTTCAGACTTATACGGAGCAGTACTTC. Protein product: CASSVQTYTEQYF. The whole variable domain, filled in from reference TRBV9 and TRBJ2-7, reads DSGVTQTPKHLITATGQRVTLRCSPRSGDLSVYWYQQSLDQGLQFLIQYYNGEERAKGNILERFSAQQFPDLHSELNLSSLELGDSALYFCASSVQTYTEQYFGPGTRLTVT.

This clonotype was counted many times. This rearrangement joins TRBV5-1 to TRBJ1-5; weak D call: TRBD1 (6 bases). The CDR3 loop spans 15 amino acids. V lost 4 bases to trimming and J lost 3 bases, with 14 bases between them. From germline, CDR1 is SGHRS and CDR2 YFSETQ. CDR3 DNA: TGCGCCAGCAGCCCCGAGAACAGGGACAATCAGCCCCAGCATTTT. Residues: CASSPENRDNQPQHF.

In its sample, this clonotype was seen a few times. DNA for the CDR3: TGTGCCAGCAGAACTCAGGGCCGCTATGGCTACACCTTC. It yields the protein CASRTQGRYGYTF. The rearrangement joins TRBV6-6 to TRBJ1-2; D may be TRBD1 (5 bases). The CDR3 runs to 13 residues. Germline V lookup: CDR1 MNHNY, CDR2 SVGAGI (reference sequence). Trimming took off 6 bases at V and 4 bases at J, with 12 bases between the two ends.

The chain carries TRBV6-2 or TRBV6-3 and TRBJ1-5; D ambiguous. This CDR3 is 12 amino acids long. Trimming pared 7 bases from V and 1 base from J, leaving 5 bases between. Germline V CDR1 and CDR2: MNHEY, SVGEGT. CDR3 in DNA: TGTGCCAGCAAAGGGAGCAATCAGCCCCAGCATTTT. The encoded protein is CASKGSNQPQHF.

V and J are TRBV6-1 and TRBJ2-7; D may be TRBD2 (5 bases). This CDR3 spans 14 amino acids. Germline V CDR1 and CDR2: MNHNS, SASEGT. The V gene lost 3 bases and the J gene lost 0 bases, with 9 bases spanning the gap. The CDR3 DNA reads TGTGCCAGCAGTGAGACCGGGATCTCCTACGAGCAGTACGTC. It codes for CASSETGISYEQYV.

The chain combines TRBV29-1 with TRBJ2-6; D is unclear. CDR1 is SQVTM and CDR2 is ANQGSEA in the germline V gene. The CDR3 is 13 residues long. The ends were cut back, 7 bases at V and 0 bases at J, with 7 bases in the middle. The CDR3: CSARVSGANVLTF. CDR3 coding DNA: TGCAGCGCCCGAGTCTCTGGGGCCAACGTCCTGACTTTC.

This clonotype was counted between two and nine times. The chain employs TRBV12-3 or TRBV12-4 and TRBJ2-1; D is uncertain. The CDR3 covers 14 residues. Trimming took 6 bases from V and 6 from J, leaving 15 bases between them. CDR3 amino acids: CASSRPGVGNEQFF. CDR3 in DNA: TGTGCCAGCAGCCGACCTGGGGTTGGCAATGAGCAGTTCTTC.

Ten or more counts support this clonotype. The rearrangement links TRBV29-1 to TRBJ2-7, with 7 bases fitting TRBD1. Germline V lookup: CDR1 SQVTM, CDR2 ANQGSEA. This CDR3 has 12 amino acids. Trimming took 5 bases from V and 3 from J; bases not matched to a gene: 4. The CDR3: CSVSGQNYEQYV. The CDR3 region has the DNA TGCAGCGTTTCGGGACAGAACTACGAGCAGTACGTC.

At least ten counts were recorded for this clonotype. V gene TRBV20-1 combines with J gene TRBJ2-7, with a weak D call TRBD2 (6 bases). Trimming took off 1 base at V and 7 bases at J, with 14 bases between the two ends. The CDR3 has 13 amino acids. Germline V gene lookup returns CDR1 DFQATT and CDR2 SNEGSKA (reference sequence). CDR3 region: CSARGKGTGEQYF. The CDR3 coding sequence is TGCAGTGCTAGAGGGAAGGGGACTGGAGAGCAGTACTTC.

The V call is TRBV5-4, the J call TRBJ2-3; D is possibly TRBD1 (5 bases). Germline V lookup: CDR1 SGHNT, CDR2 YYREEE (reference sequence). The CDR3 is made up of 13 amino acids. The germline V and J ends were trimmed by 4 bases and 6 bases, with 12 bases remaining between them. The CDR3 coding sequence is TGTGCCAGCAGCGATAGGGGTGCGGATACGCAGTATTTT. Its protein is CASSDRGADTQYF.

This clonotype was picked up many times. This chain joins TRBV6-5 and TRBJ2-1; D tentatively fits TRBD1 or TRBD2 (5 bases each). V was cut by 1 base and J by 10 bases, with 14 bases left in between. This CDR3 has 14 residues. Germline CDR1 and CDR2: MNHEY and SVGAGI. The CDR3 nucleotides are TGTGCCAGCAGTTACTTCGGGACCCCCCGCGAGCAGTTCTTC. Protein: CASSYFGTPREQFF.

This clonotype was found a few times. V gene TRBV24-1 combines with J gene TRBJ2-1; either TRBD1 or TRBD2 may fit D (5 bases each). This CDR3 spans 15 amino acids. The germline V gene has CDR1 KGHDR and CDR2 SFDVKD. V was shortened by 2 bases and J by 4 bases, with 11 bases between the two germline ends. The CDR3 loop is CATSDYGARYNEQFF. The CDR3 region has the DNA TGTGCCACCAGTGATTACGGGGCGAGGTACAATGAGCAGTTCTTC.

CDR3 sequence: CASSERRGRDTDTQYF. The CDR3 DNA is TGTGCCAGCAGTGAAAGAAGGGGGCGCGACACAGATACGCAGTATTTT. V is TRBV2 and J is TRBJ2-3, with 7 bases lining up with TRBD1. Germline V gene data show CDR1 as SNHLY and CDR2 as FYNNEI. Unmatched junction bases numbered 7, after V lost 2 bases and J lost 2 bases. The CDR3 runs 16 residues.

This clonotype has ten or more counts. The chain uses TRBV27 and TRBJ1-6; D is unresolved. CDR3 size: 14 residues. CDR1 is MNHEY and CDR2 is SMNVEV in the germline V gene (reference sequence). Trimming stripped 3 bases from V and 10 bases from J, with 13 bases between. The CDR3 nucleotides are TGTGCCAGCAGTTTCGGATCGGGAGTCTCACCCCTCCACTTT. This translates into CASSFGSGVSPLHF.

This chain links TRBV29-1 with TRBJ2-1, with 9 bases lining up with TRBD2. Germline CDR1 and CDR2: SQVTM and ANQGSEA. The V and J ends lost 4 bases and 0 bases, in that order; junction bases with no gene match: 10. The length of the CDR3 is 17 residues. The CDR3 DNA sequence: TGCAGCGTTGTGTGGCTAGCGGGGCTAAGCTCCTACAATGAGCAGTTCTTC. As protein: CSVVWLAGLSSYNEQFF.

This clonotype was counted ten times or more. V gene TRBV20-1 combines with J gene TRBJ2-4, with D tentatively TRBD1 (6 bases). V lost 5 bases and J 3 bases, leaving 23 bases between the germline ends. The CDR3 has 17 residues. Looked up from germline, CDR1 is DFQATT and CDR2 is SNEGSKA (reference sequence). Here the CDR3 reads CSAAFLAQGKGKNIQYF. In nucleotides, the CDR3 is TGCAGTGCTGCCTTCCTGGCCCAGGGGAAAGGCAAAAACATTCAGTACTTC.

The table lists this clonotype with many counts. The V call is TRBV25-1, the J call TRBJ2-5; no clear D. The V end was cut by 4 bases, the J end by 5 bases, with 8 bases between. The CDR3 is 12 residues long. Germline V CDR1 and CDR2: MGHDK, SYGVNS. In nucleotides, the CDR3 is TGTGCCAGCAGTGGTGGGTGGGAGACCCAGTACTTC. Translating it yields CASSGGWETQYF.